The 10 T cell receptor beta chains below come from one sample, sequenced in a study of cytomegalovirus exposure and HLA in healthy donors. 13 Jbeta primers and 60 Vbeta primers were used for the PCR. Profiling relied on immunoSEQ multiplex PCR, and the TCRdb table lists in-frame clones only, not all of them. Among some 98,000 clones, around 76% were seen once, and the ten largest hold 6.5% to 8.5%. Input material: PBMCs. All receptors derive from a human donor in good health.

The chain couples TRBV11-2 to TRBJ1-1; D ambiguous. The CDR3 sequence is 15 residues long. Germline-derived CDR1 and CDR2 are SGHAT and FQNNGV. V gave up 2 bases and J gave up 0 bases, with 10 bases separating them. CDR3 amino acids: CASSLHRGMNTEAFF. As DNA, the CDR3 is TGTGCCAGCAGCTTACACAGAGGGATGAACACTGAAGCTTTCTTT.

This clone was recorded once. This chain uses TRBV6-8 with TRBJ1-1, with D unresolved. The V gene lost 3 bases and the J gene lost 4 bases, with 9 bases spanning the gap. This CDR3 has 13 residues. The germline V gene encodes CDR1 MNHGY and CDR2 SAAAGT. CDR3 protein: CASSYYGFTEAFF. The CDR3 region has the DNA TGTGCCAGCAGTTATTACGGGTTCACTGAAGCTTTCTTT.

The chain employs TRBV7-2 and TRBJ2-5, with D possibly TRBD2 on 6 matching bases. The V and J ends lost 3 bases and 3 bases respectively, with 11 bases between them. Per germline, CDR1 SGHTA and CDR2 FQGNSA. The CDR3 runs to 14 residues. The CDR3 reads CASSFQTGEETQYF. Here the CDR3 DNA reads TGTGCCAGCAGCTTTCAGACGGGGGAAGAGACCCAGTACTTC.

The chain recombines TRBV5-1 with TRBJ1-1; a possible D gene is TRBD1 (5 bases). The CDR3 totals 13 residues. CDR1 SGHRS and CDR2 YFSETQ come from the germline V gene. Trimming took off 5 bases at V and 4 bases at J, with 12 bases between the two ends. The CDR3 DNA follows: TGCGCCAGCAGACGCGACAGTTCCACTGAAGCTTTCTTT. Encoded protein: CASRRDSSTEAFF.

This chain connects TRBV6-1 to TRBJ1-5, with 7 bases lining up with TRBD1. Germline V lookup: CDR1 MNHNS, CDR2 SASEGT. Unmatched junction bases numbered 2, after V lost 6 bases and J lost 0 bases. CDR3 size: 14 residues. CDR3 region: CASRGQNSNQPQHF. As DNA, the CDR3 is TGTGCCAGCAGGGGACAGAATAGCAATCAGCCCCAGCATTTT.

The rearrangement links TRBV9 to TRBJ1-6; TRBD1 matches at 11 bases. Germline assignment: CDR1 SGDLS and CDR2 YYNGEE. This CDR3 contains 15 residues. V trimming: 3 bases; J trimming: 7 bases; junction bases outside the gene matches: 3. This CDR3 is CASSGGTGGNSPLHF. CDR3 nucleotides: TGTGCCAGCAGCGGAGGGACAGGGGGGAATTCACCCCTCCACTTT.

CDR3 amino acids: CASSVTVRGEKLFF. Written as DNA, the CDR3 is TGTGCCAGCTCAGTGACAGTCAGAGGCGAAAAACTGTTTTTT. The gene calls are TRBV18 and TRBJ1-4; possibly TRBD1 for D (5 bases). Trimming stripped 5 bases from V and 8 bases from J, with 15 bases between. CDR3 size: 14 residues. CDR1 KGHSH and CDR2 LQKENI come from the germline V gene.

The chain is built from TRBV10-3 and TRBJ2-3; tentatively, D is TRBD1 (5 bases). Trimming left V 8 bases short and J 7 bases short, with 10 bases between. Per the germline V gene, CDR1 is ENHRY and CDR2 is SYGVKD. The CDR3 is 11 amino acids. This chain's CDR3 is CAISSGNTQYF. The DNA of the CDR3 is TGTGCCATCTCCTCAGGGAATACGCAGTATTTT.

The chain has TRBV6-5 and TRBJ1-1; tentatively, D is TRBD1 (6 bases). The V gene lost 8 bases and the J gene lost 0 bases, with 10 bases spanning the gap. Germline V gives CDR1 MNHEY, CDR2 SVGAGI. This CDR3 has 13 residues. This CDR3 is CASSGQMNTEAFF. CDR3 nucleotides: TGTGCCAGCTCCGGACAGATGAACACTGAAGCTTTCTTT.

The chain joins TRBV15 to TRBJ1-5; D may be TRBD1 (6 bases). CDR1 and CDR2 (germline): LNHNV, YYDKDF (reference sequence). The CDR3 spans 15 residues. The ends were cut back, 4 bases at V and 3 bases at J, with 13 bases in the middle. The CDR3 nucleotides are TGTGCCACCAGCACCAAAGACAGGCCCAATCAGCCCCAGCATTTT. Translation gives CATSTKDRPNQPQHF. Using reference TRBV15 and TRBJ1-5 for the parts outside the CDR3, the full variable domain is DAMVIQNPRYQVTQFGKPVTLSCSQTLNHNVMYWYQQKSSQAPKLLFHYYDKDFNNEADTPDNFQSRRPNTSFCFLDIRSPGLGDTAMYLCATSTKDRPNQPQHFGDGTRLSIL.